Each of the 7 T cell receptor beta chains below was sequenced from the same sample in a study of T cells after yellow fever vaccination. TCRdb passed the 5' RACE reads through MiXCR, listing each CDR3 protein once. The sample consists of 250,000 or so distinct CDR3 sequences, approximately 3.8% of them appearing once. Material: PBMCs, obtained 15 days after the yellow fever booster vaccination. These receptors were taken from a man aged 18 to 30 who received the YFV17D yellow fever vaccine.

Remarks on this clonotype: It may be a read error: a sequence one base away is much more abundant. The V call is TRBV6-5, the J call TRBJ1-2; D not certain. Germline values: CDR1 MNHEY, CDR2 SVGAGI. The length of the CDR3 is 15 residues. V was pared by 4 bases and J by 5 bases, with 17 bases between. This CDR3 reads CASSSPQSGGYGYTF. DNA of the CDR3: TGTGCCAGCAGTTCCCCCCAGAGCGGAGGGTATGGCTACACCTTC.

At least ten counts were recorded for this clonotype. The chain links TRBV7-2 to TRBJ2-3; no firm D call. V was shortened by 5 bases and J by 4 bases, with 7 bases between the two germline ends. This CDR3 contains 12 residues. CDR1 is SGHTA and CDR2 is FQGNSA in the germline V gene. CDR3 residues: CASSKYADTQYF. In DNA, the CDR3 is TGTGCCAGCAGCAAGTACGCAGATACGCAGTATTTT. Together with reference TRBV7-2 and TRBJ2-3, the CDR3 gives the full variable domain: GAGVSQSPSNKVTEKGKDVELRCDPISGHTALYWYRQSLGQGLEFLIYFQGNSAPDKSGLPSDRFSAERTGGSVSTLTIQRTQQEDSAVYLCASSKYADTQYFGPGTRLTVL.

This clonotype occurred many times. V usage is TRBV4-3 and J usage is TRBJ1-1; no clear D gene. The CDR3 runs to 16 residues. V lost 2 bases to trimming and J lost 3 bases, with 16 bases between them. From germline, CDR1 is LGHNA and CDR2 YSLEER. Written as DNA, the CDR3 is TGCGCCAGCAGCCAAAGCTGGGGTGGTAGTTACACTGAAGCTTTCTTT. Protein: CASSQSWGGSYTEAFF.

This clonotype occurred a few times. This chain connects TRBV19 to TRBJ2-1; 7 nucleotides align to TRBD1. The CDR3 covers 17 residues. V lost 6 bases and J lost 4; bases outside the gene matches: 15. The germline V gene has CDR1 LNHDA and CDR2 SQIVND (reference sequence). DNA of the CDR3: TGTGCCAGTAGCCGGCCCCCCCGGGACAGTTATTACAATGAGCAGTTCTTC. This codes for CASSRPPRDSYYNEQFF.

There are a few counts of this clonotype. The chain links TRBV27 to TRBJ1-1; D gene ambiguous. The CDR3 is 13 amino acids. V was pared by 8 bases and J by 5 bases, with 15 bases between. Looked up from germline, CDR1 is MNHEY and CDR2 is SMNVEV (reference sequence). In DNA, the CDR3 is TGTGCCAGCGGCCTAGAACGAGAGACTGAAGCTTTCTTT. Translation: CASGLERETEAFF.

This clonotype was seen repeatedly, ten times or more. CDR3 nucleotide sequence: TGTGCCAGTAGTAAGGGGGGACAACCTACCTACAATGAGCAGTTCTTC. It yields the protein CASSKGGQPTYNEQFF. This rearrangement joins TRBV19 to TRBJ2-1; D possibly uses TRBD1 or TRBD2 (6 bases each). CDR1 is LNHDA and CDR2 is SQIVND in the germline V gene (reference sequence). Trimming removed 4 bases from V and 2 bases from J, with 15 bases in between. The CDR3 runs 16 residues.

The sample holds many counts of this clonotype. This chain uses TRBV4-1 with TRBJ2-7; D unclear. The germline gives CDR1 MGHRA, CDR2 YSYEKL. The ends were cut back, 1 base at V and 3 bases at J, with 10 bases in the middle. CDR3 size: 14 residues. CDR3 coding DNA: TGCGCCAGCAGCCAAGCCGGGCGAAGCTACGAGCAGTACTTC. Translation gives CASSQAGRSYEQYF.